The 27 T cell receptor beta chains below come from one sample, sequenced in a study of tissue T cells after allogeneic stem cell transplantation. The time point: mouse harvest day 7 after allogeneic transplant. Mouse grafts combined 10^7 T-cell-depleted bone marrow cells with 10^6 splenic CD5+ T cells. Clones were sequenced by immunoSEQ multiplex PCR, and TCRdb holds only the in-frame ones, with some missing. The table shows over 7,000 clones, with approximately 50% occurring only once. Sequences were obtained from gut tissue. These receptors were taken from a female BALB/c mouse given C57BL/6 T cells with graft-versus-host disease after an allogeneic hematopoietic cell transplant.

For this clone: Gene names are the mouse ones. Read data end 1 residue before the CDR3 end; the end is taken from the germline J gene. J is TRBJ2-4 and V is TRBV23; TRBD2, the table's D call, was not compared with the DNA. Germline V gene sequence: CDR1 KGHTA, CDR2 FQNQQP. The CDR3 covers 14 residues. CDR3 DNA, as far as it was read: TGCTCCAGCAGTCAATCGACTGGGCAAAACACCTTGTAC. Translating it yields CSSSQSTGQNTLY. The whole CDR3 sequence reads CSSSQSTGQNTLYF.

As concerns this clone: Mouse germline and gene names are used. The observed sequence ends 1 residue before the CDR3 terminus, with the missing tail filled in from the germline J gene. The chain employs TRBV16 and TRBJ2-7; 8 bases align to TRBD2. V dropped 1 base and J dropped 6; count of bases not matched to a gene: 5. This CDR3 is built from 14 residues. Germline CDR1 and CDR2: SGHSA and FRNQAP. The CDR3 spells CASSLGGGALEQYF. Partial CDR3 DNA: TGTGCAAGCAGCTTAGGCGGGGGGGCGCTTGAACAGTAC.

On this clone itself: Gene and germline names: mouse. The read terminates 1 residue before the CDR3 end, so the remaining end is supplied by the germline J gene. V is TRBV16 and J is TRBJ1-3; D is unresolved. The CDR3 totals 13 residues. V was trimmed by 5 bases and J by 2 bases, leaving 7 bases between them. Germline V gene lookup returns CDR1 SGHSA and CDR2 FRNQAP. CDR3 in amino acids: CASSPQAGNTLYF. CDR3 DNA, as far as it was read: TGTGCAAGCAGCCCGCAGGCTGGAAATACGCTCTAT.

This clone was detected a few times. Gene labels here are mouse ones. Read data end 1 residue before the CDR3 end; the end is taken from the germline J gene. The genes are TRBV3 and TRBJ1-4, with a tentative D call TRBD1 (5 bases). The CDR3 consists of 14 residues. With 5 bases removed from V and 1 base from J, the gap between germline ends came to 8 bases. Per germline, CDR1 SNHLY and CDR2 FYNGKV (reference sequence). The CDR3 bases that were read are TGTGCCAGCAGCCCCCAGGGTTCCAACGAAAGATTATTT. The encoded protein is CASSPQGSNERLF. The entire CDR3 protein is CASSPQGSNERLFF.

As concerns this clone: Here the gene names and germline are mouse. The DNA ends 1 residue before the CDR3 does, and the rest of the CDR3 is filled in from the germline J gene. This chain uses TRBV26 with TRBJ2-1; 10 bases match TRBD2. Trimming removed 2 bases from V and 5 bases from J; junction bases left unmatched: 3. There are 15 residues in the CDR3. Per the germline V gene, CDR1 is KGHPV and CDR2 is FQNQEV (reference sequence). CDR3 in amino acids: CASSLGWGGDAEQFF. The part of the CDR3 DNA that was read is TGTGCCAGCAGTCTGGGCTGGGGGGGCGATGCTGAGCAGTTC.

This clone came up a few times. Germline and genes: mouse. The read gets to within 1 residue of the CDR3 end, and the germline J gene fills in the rest. The chain couples TRBV19 to TRBJ2-3, with D hard to call. Germline values: CDR1 FNHDT, CDR2 SITEND (reference sequence). V lost 1 base to trimming and J lost 0 bases, with 6 bases between them. The CDR3 covers 14 residues. The CDR3 here is CASSISTSAETLYF. Partial CDR3 DNA: TGTGCCAGCAGTATAAGCACTAGTGCAGAAACGCTGTAT. Combining the CDR3 with reference TRBV19 and TRBJ2-3 gives the whole variable domain GGIITQTPKFLIGQEGQKLTLKCQQNFNHDTMYWYRQDSGKGLRLIYYSITENDLQKGDLSEGYDASREKKSSFSLTVTSAQKNEMAVFLCASSISTSAETLYFGSGTRLTVL.

This clone showed up just a few times. Mouse gene names and germline throughout. The read terminates 1 residue before the CDR3 end, so the remaining end is supplied by the germline J gene. This chain links TRBV13-1 with TRBJ2-5, with 9 bases fitting TRBD2. Looked up from germline, CDR1 is NSHNY and CDR2 is SYGAGN. The CDR3 runs to 15 residues. J lost 2 bases, V lost 1 base, and 2 bases had no gene match. The DNA read from the CDR3 is TGTGCCAGCAGTGATAAGGGACTGGGCCAAGACACCCAGTAC. Translated: CASSDKGLGQDTQY. The entire CDR3 protein reads CASSDKGLGQDTQYF.

This clone has a handful of counts. The germline and genes are mouse ones. The read ends 1 residue before the CDR3 terminus; that terminus is restored from the germline J gene. The chain links TRBV1 to TRBJ1-1; D is possibly TRBD1 (6 bases). Trimming stripped 1 base from V and 3 bases from J, with 6 bases between. CDR1 and CDR2 from the germline V gene are NSQYPW and LRSPGD (reference sequence). The CDR3 runs to 13 residues. This CDR3 reads CTCSAGQDTEVFF. The CDR3 bases that were read are TGCACCTGCAGTGCAGGACAGGACACAGAAGTCTTC.

This clone occurred a few times. Genes here carry mouse names. CDR3 bases read: TGTGCCAGCAGCCAAAAGACTGGGGGGTTTGCAGAAACGCTGTAT. It yields the protein CASSQKTGGFAETLY. The full CDR3 is CASSQKTGGFAETLYF. The gene calls are TRBV2 and TRBJ2-3, with TRBD2 matching 10 bases. The read stops 1 residue short of the end of the CDR3; the missing end is completed from the germline J gene. The CDR3 runs 16 residues. CDR1 and CDR2 (germline): LGHNA, YSYQKL. The V gene end was trimmed by 2 bases and the J gene end by 2 bases; junction bases not matched to a gene: 4.

Worth noting for this clone: Mouse gene names and germline throughout. The CDR3 extends 1 residue past the end of the read, so its final part is completed from the germline J gene. The chain joins TRBV16 to TRBJ2-1, with TRBD2 matching 12 bases. Germline-derived CDR1 and CDR2 are SGHSA and FRNQAP. CDR3 length: 16 residues. J gave up 3 bases and V 5 bases, and 5 bases lay outside the gene matches. CDR3 bases read: TGTGCAAGCAGCCCCGGGACTGGGGGGATCTATGCTGAGCAGTTC. Its protein product is CASSPGTGGIYAEQF. The whole CDR3 sequence reads CASSPGTGGIYAEQFF.

This clone was counted between two and nine times. Genes and germline come from the mouse. The CDR3 end falls 1 residue outside the read, so it is completed with the germline J gene. V gene TRBV3 combines with J gene TRBJ1-4, with D possibly being TRBD1 (6 bases). V was pared by 6 bases and J by 1 base, with 9 bases between. From germline, CDR1 is SNHLY and CDR2 FYNGKV (reference sequence). The CDR3 extends over 14 amino acids. Incomplete CDR3 DNA: TGTGCCAGCAGTTTACAGGGTTCCAACGAAAGATTATTT. The encoded protein is CASSLQGSNERLF. The whole CDR3 protein reads CASSLQGSNERLFF.

On this clone: Mouse gene names apply. The read halts 1 residue ahead of the CDR3 end, with the missing end drawn from the germline J gene. V gene TRBV26 combines with J gene TRBJ2-1; 8 bases match TRBD2. This CDR3 has 15 residues. CDR1 and CDR2 from the germline V gene are KGHPV and FQNQEV (reference sequence). The V gene end was trimmed by 2 bases and the J gene end by 3 bases; junction bases not matched to a gene: 3. The CDR3 sequence is CASSLTTGGYAEQFF. The part of the CDR3 DNA that was read is TGTGCCAGCAGTCTGACTACTGGGGGCTATGCTGAGCAGTTC.

This clone turned up a few times. Germline and genes: mouse. The read halts 1 residue ahead of the CDR3 end, with the missing end drawn from the germline J gene. The rearrangement uses TRBV26 and TRBJ2-5; 7 bases line up with TRBD2. With V trimmed by 6 bases and J by 1 base, 4 bases remained unmatched. The CDR3 totals 14 residues. Germline V gene sequence: CDR1 KGHPV, CDR2 FQNQEV (reference sequence). The CDR3 bases that were read are TGTGCCAGCAGCCTGGACTGGTACCAAGACACCCAGTAC. Encoded protein: CASSLDWYQDTQY. The entire CDR3 protein reads CASSLDWYQDTQYF.

In its sample, this clone is medium-sized. Gene labels here are mouse ones. The CDR3 goes on 1 residue after the read ends, and that part is filled in from the germline J gene. This sequence joins TRBV26 and TRBJ1-4; D gene unclear. The germline V gene encodes CDR1 KGHPV and CDR2 FQNQEV (reference sequence). V gave up 4 bases and J gave up 0 bases, with 6 bases separating them. The CDR3 has 14 residues. This chain's CDR3 is CASSPRISNERLFF. The sequenced part of the CDR3 DNA is TGTGCCAGCAGTCCCAGAATTTCCAACGAAAGATTATTT.

This clone was detected only once. Mouse gene names and germline throughout. The read ends 1 residue early relative to the CDR3; the germline J gene fills the gap. The rearrangement links TRBV16 to TRBJ1-6; 9 bases are a match to TRBD1. TRBJ1-6 is noted as an ORF with a role that remains uncertain. The germline gives CDR1 SGHSA, CDR2 FRNQAP. Losses at the gene ends were 5 bases for V and 10 bases for J; bases not matched to a gene: 6. This CDR3 spans 14 amino acids. The sequenced part of the CDR3 DNA is TGTGCAAGCAGCGCAACAGGGGGCGGATCGCCCCTCTAC. This sequence encodes CASSATGGGSPLY. The full CDR3 protein reads CASSATGGGSPLYF.

Regarding this clone: The genes are named according to mouse. The observed sequence ends 1 residue before the CDR3 terminus, with the missing tail filled in from the germline J gene. The chain employs TRBV16 and TRBJ1-3, with D uncertain. Between the trimmed V and J ends, which lost 5 bases and 0 bases, there was a span of 11 bases. Germline assignment: CDR1 SGHSA and CDR2 FRNQAP. There are 15 residues in the CDR3. Partial CDR3 DNA: TGTGCAAGCAGCCCCCGGGTTTATTCTGGAAATACGCTCTAT. This translates into CASSPRVYSGNTLY. The entire CDR3 reads CASSPRVYSGNTLYF.

This clone was seen more than once but under ten times. Gene names are mouse gene names. Read data end 1 residue before the CDR3 end; the end is taken from the germline J gene. The rearrangement links TRBV5 to TRBJ2-1; TRBD1 matches 10 bases. The CDR3 extends over 15 amino acids. With V trimmed by 4 bases and J by 7 bases, 7 bases remained unmatched. The V gene's germline CDR1 is LGHNA and CDR2 YNLKQL (reference sequence). CDR3 amino acids: CASSPRQGAFAEQFF. The DNA read from the CDR3 is TGTGCCAGCAGCCCCCGACAGGGGGCATTCGCTGAGCAGTTC.

Details on this clone: Germline and genes here are mouse. The DNA ends 1 residue before the CDR3 does, and the rest of the CDR3 is filled in from the germline J gene. The rearrangement joins TRBV5 to TRBJ2-5; TRBD2 matches at 8 bases. V lost 0 bases, J lost 4 bases, and 6 bases stayed unmatched. This CDR3 contains 16 residues. The germline V gene has CDR1 LGHNA and CDR2 YNLKQL (reference sequence). Partial CDR3 DNA: TGTGCCAGCAGCCAAGATACCCTGGGGGGAAAAGACACCCAGTAC. Translated: CASSQDTLGGKDTQY. The full-length CDR3 reads as CASSQDTLGGKDTQYF.

Points on this clone: These gene names are mouse names. The read terminates 1 residue before the CDR3 end, so the remaining end is supplied by the germline J gene. This chain joins TRBV26 and TRBJ2-5, with D possibly TRBD1 on 6 matching bases. Germline lookup yields CDR1 KGHPV and CDR2 FQNQEV (reference sequence). The germline V and J ends were trimmed by 0 bases and 5 bases, with 6 bases remaining between them. This CDR3 has 13 amino acids. The CDR3 reads CASSLSGGDTQYF. CDR3 bases read: TGTGCCAGCAGTCTGTCAGGGGGAGACACCCAGTAC.

Judged by abundance, this clone is medium-sized. Gene and germline names: mouse. Read data end 1 residue before the CDR3 end; the end is taken from the germline J gene. The chain is built from TRBV26 and TRBJ1-6; D not resolved. TRBJ1-6 is an ORF, with its function uncertain. Trimming removed 5 bases from V and 1 base from J, with 6 bases in between. The CDR3 covers 14 residues. The V gene's germline CDR1 is KGHPV and CDR2 FQNQEV (reference sequence). The CDR3 is CASSYGSYNSPLYF. The part of the CDR3 DNA that was read is TGTGCCAGCAGTTACGGGTCCTATAATTCGCCCCTCTAC.

As for this clone: Germline and genes: mouse. The CDR3 extends 1 residue past the end of the read, so its final part is completed from the germline J gene. The rearrangement joins TRBV13-1 to TRBJ2-7; D is undetermined. This CDR3 spans 10 amino acids. Germline V CDR1 and CDR2: NSHNY, SYGAGN. Trimming cost V 0 bases and J 5 bases, with 0 bases left between them. CDR3 bases read: TGTGCCAGCAGTGATGATGAACAGTAC. This sequence encodes CASSDDEQY. The full CDR3 is CASSDDEQYF.

Details on this clone: Gene names refer to mouse genes. The chain's CDR3 is CASSLLRGETLYF. CDR3 bases read: TGTGCCAGCAGCCTACTCAGGGGCGAAACGCTGTAT. This chain links TRBV4 with TRBJ2-3, with D possibly being TRBD1 (6 bases). The read gets to within 1 residue of the CDR3 end, and the germline J gene fills in the rest. The CDR3 runs to 13 residues. The V gene lost 5 bases and the J gene lost 6 bases, with 12 bases spanning the gap. Germline V gene lookup returns CDR1 LGHDT and CDR2 YNNKQL (reference sequence).

Concerning this clone: Germline and genes: mouse. This chain's CDR3 is CASSQGYEQYF. The sequenced CDR3 bases are TGTGCCAGCAGTCAAGGGTATGAACAGTAC. The V call is TRBV26, the J call TRBJ2-7; D uncertain. The read halts 1 residue ahead of the CDR3 end, with the missing end drawn from the germline J gene. CDR1 is KGHPV, CDR2 FQNQEV, per germline (reference sequence). The ends were cut back, 4 bases at V and 4 bases at J, with 5 bases in the middle. The CDR3 runs 11 residues.

With regard to this clone: Gene names follow the mouse nomenclature. Coverage ceases 1 residue before the CDR3 finishes, and the germline J gene fills in the end. This chain links TRBV26 with TRBJ2-4; D may be TRBD1 (5 bases). The CDR3 length is 14 residues. The germline CDR1 and CDR2 sequences are KGHPV and FQNQEV (reference sequence). Trimming took off 4 bases at V and 0 bases at J, with 8 bases between the two ends. The CDR3 is CASSPTVSQNTLYF. The covered CDR3 bases are TGTGCCAGCAGTCCGACAGTTAGTCAAAACACCTTGTAC.

Comments on this clone: Mouse gene names and germline throughout. The sequenced fragment ends 1 residue before the CDR3 boundary, so the rest is inferred from the germline J gene. The chain is built from TRBV21 and TRBJ2-1; 8 bases line up with TRBD2. TRBV21 is placed among ORFs of uncertain function. The CDR3 totals 16 residues. Trimming cost V 3 bases and J 2 bases; bases outside gene matches: 6. The CDR3 region is CASSHPDWVDYAEQFF. Partial CDR3 DNA: TGTGCTAGCAGTCACCCGGACTGGGTGGACTATGCTGAGCAGTTC.

In this sample, this clone turned up a few times. The germline and genes are mouse ones. The missing CDR3 end, 1 residue past where the read stops, is filled in from the germline J gene. Other DNA sequences from this sample encode an identical CDR3 as well. This chain joins TRBV26 and TRBJ1-3; 7 nucleotides align to TRBD1. The CDR3 loop spans 14 amino acids. J lost 2 bases, V lost 4 bases, and 2 bases had no gene match. CDR1 is KGHPV, CDR2 FQNQEV, per germline (reference sequence). The covered CDR3 bases are TGTGCCAGCAGTCCGCAGGGGGCTGGAAATACGCTCTAT. Amino acid sequence: CASSPQGAGNTLY. The full-length CDR3 reads as CASSPQGAGNTLYF.

To note about this clone: Mouse gene names and germline throughout. The read terminates 1 residue before the CDR3 end, so the remaining end is supplied by the germline J gene. The gene calls are TRBV2 and TRBJ2-7; TRBD2 matches 8 bases. Trimming took 0 bases from V and 0 from J; bases not matched to a gene: 7. The CDR3 runs 17 residues. Germline V CDR1 and CDR2: LGHNA, YSYQKL. The CDR3 sequence: CASSQEGGARSSYEQYF. The sequenced CDR3 bases are TGTGCCAGCAGCCAAGAGGGGGGGGCGCGTAGCTCCTATGAACAGTAC.